These 9 T cell receptor beta chains were all obtained from the same sample, sequenced in a study of T cell responses to AZD1222 COVID-19 vaccine. The protocol was immunoSEQ multiplex PCR, while the TCRdb copy is restricted to in-frame clones and leaves out a portion. The table shows 85,000 or so clones, with approximately 90% occurring only once. Here the sequenced sample was peripheral blood, taken on day 0 of AZD1222 vaccination. The receptors stem from an adult in good health.

The genes are TRBV9 and TRBJ2-5; D is undetermined. This CDR3 is built from 15 residues. Trimming removed 3 bases at V and 0 bases at J, with 12 bases between. Germline values: CDR1 SGDLS, CDR2 YYNGEE. The CDR3 DNA reads as TGTGCCAGCAGCGGCAGACTCGAGTACCAAGAGACCCAGTACTTC. This encodes CASSGRLEYQETQYF.

This clone was seen a single time. The chain joins TRBV6-5 to TRBJ1-3; D is ambiguous. The CDR3 runs to 14 residues. Germline V gene data show CDR1 as MNHEY and CDR2 as SVGAGI. V was clipped by 2 bases and J by 0 bases, with 5 bases between them. This CDR3 reads CASSYDRSGNTIYF. The CDR3 region has the DNA TGTGCCAGCAGTTACGATCGCTCTGGAAACACCATATATTTT.

This sequence joins TRBV18 and TRBJ1-1; tentative D call: TRBD1 (5 bases). Trimming left V 6 bases short and J 1 base short, with 12 bases between. Germline CDR1 is KGHSH and CDR2 is LQKENI. The CDR3 covers 14 residues. CDR3 nucleotides: TGTGCCAGCTCCCCGGGACGGTCGAACACTGAAGCTTTCTTT. Its translation is CASSPGRSNTEAFF.

The chain joins TRBV5-1 to TRBJ1-2; 7 positions agree with TRBD1. Germline values: CDR1 SGHRS, CDR2 YFSETQ. The CDR3 runs to 15 residues. J lost 0 bases, V lost 4 bases, and 6 bases had no gene match. The CDR3 spells CASSNRQGANYGYTF. In DNA form, the CDR3 reads TGCGCCAGCAGCAACCGACAGGGCGCTAACTATGGCTACACCTTC.

With respect to this clone: The junction does not match germline at one end; this may be a read error. V gene TRBV11-2 combines with J gene TRBJ1-2, with TRBD1 matching 7 bases. CDR1 is SGHAT and CDR2 is FQNNGV in the germline V gene. The CDR3 runs to 14 residues. The CDR3 loop reads CASSLGGQRYGYTF. In DNA, the CDR3 is TGTGCCAGCAGTTTAGGGGGACAGCGATATGGCTACACCTTC.

The V call is TRBV7-9, the J call TRBJ2-7; TRBD2 matches 8 bases. V lost 5 bases to trimming and J lost 2 bases; unmatched junction nucleotides: 8. Germline V gene lookup returns CDR1 SEHNR and CDR2 FQNEAQ (reference sequence). The CDR3 covers 15 residues. CDR3 loop: CASSGGAGGAYEQYF. The CDR3 DNA is TGTGCCAGCAGCGGAGGGGCGGGGGGCGCCTACGAGCAGTACTTC.

This clone was counted once. This rearrangement joins TRBV13 to TRBJ1-4; 9 nucleotides align to TRBD1. This CDR3 contains 16 residues. The V segment lost 0 bases and the J segment 8 bases; nucleotides outside the gene matches: 7. The germline V gene encodes CDR1 PRHDT and CDR2 FYEKMQ (reference sequence). Here the CDR3 DNA reads TGTGCCAGCAGCTTAGGAGGGACAGGGTTTCGGGAAAAACTGTTTTTT. Amino acid sequence: CASSLGGTGFREKLFF.

The chain carries TRBV11-2 and TRBJ2-5; D not certain. The germline gives CDR1 SGHAT, CDR2 FQNNGV. V gave up 0 bases and J gave up 5 bases, with 7 bases separating them. There are 13 residues in the CDR3. CDR3 nucleotide sequence: TGTGCCAGCAGCTTAGATCGGTTGGAGACCCAGTACTTC. It yields the protein CASSLDRLETQYF.

The chain employs TRBV5-6 and TRBJ2-5; 11 positions match TRBD2. The CDR3 is 16 residues long. Germline CDR1 and CDR2: SGHDT and YYEEEE. J lost 4 bases, V lost 0 bases, and 5 bases had no gene match. The CDR3 DNA is TGTGCCAGCAGCTTGGAGCCGGGACTAGCGGCAGAGACCCAGTACTTC. This sequence encodes CASSLEPGLAAETQYF.